The 29 T cell receptor beta chains below were found in one sample sequenced in a study of siplizumab effects on memory and regulatory T cells. Libraries were prepared by immunoSEQ multiplex PCR; TCRdb keeps only in-frame clonotypes and omits some of them. The sample includes roughly 60,000 clones, 80% to 95% of them seen just once. The source material was CD8+ T cells sorted from blood. All receptors derive from a human donor in good health.

This clone was counted a few times. The chain links TRBV19 to TRBJ2-7; the D gene is possibly TRBD2 (5 bases). Germline CDR1 reads LNHDA; CDR2 reads SQIVND (reference sequence). Trimming cost V 3 bases and J 5 bases, with 11 bases left between them. The CDR3 runs to 13 residues. This CDR3 reads CASSIRGIHEQYF. The CDR3 DNA reads TGTGCCAGTAGTATCAGAGGGATCCACGAGCAGTACTTC.

The V gene is TRBV30, the J gene TRBJ1-3; D is uncertain. The CDR3 length is 14 residues. V was shortened by 2 bases and J by 4 bases, with 12 bases between the two germline ends. CDR1 is GTSNPN and CDR2 is SVGIG in the germline V gene (reference sequence). The CDR3 region has the DNA TGTGCCTGGAGTCCAATCTCGGAGGGAAACACCATATATTTT. The encoded protein is CAWSPISEGNTIYF.

This chain uses TRBV15 with TRBJ2-1; 9 bases map to TRBD2. Germline loops: CDR1 LNHNV, CDR2 YYDKDF (reference sequence). CDR3 length: 17 amino acids. J lost 8 bases, V lost 3 bases, and 14 bases had no gene match. In nucleotides, the CDR3 is TGTGCCACCAGCAGTCCCCTGCGGGCGGGAGGGCCCGATGAGCAGTTCTTC. Amino acids: CATSSPLRAGGPDEQFF.

J is TRBJ2-1 and V is TRBV25-1; D is uncertain. V lost 4 bases and J lost 10, with 5 bases in between. The CDR3 is made up of 10 amino acids. Germline-derived CDR1 and CDR2 are MGHDK and SYGVNS. The CDR3 protein is CASSGPEQFF. CDR3 sequence (DNA): TGTGCCAGCAGTGGGCCAGAGCAGTTCTTC.

The chain links TRBV18 to TRBJ2-7; 10 bases line up with TRBD2. This CDR3 region has 16 residues. V gave up 2 bases and J gave up 1 base; unmatched junction bases: 5. Looked up from germline, CDR1 is KGHSH and CDR2 is LQKENI. The CDR3 DNA is TGTGCCAGCTCACCAATAGGACTAGCGGCTTCCTACGAGCAGTACTTC. It translates to CASSPIGLAASYEQYF.

The rearrangement uses TRBV5-1 and TRBJ2-3; maybe TRBD2 (5 bases). The CDR3 totals 16 residues. CDR1 and CDR2 (germline): SGHRS, YFSETQ. Trimming removed 6 bases at V and 6 bases at J, with 23 bases between. The CDR3 is CASTPNSWEPGDTQYF. Here the CDR3 DNA reads TGCGCCAGCACCCCAAATTCCTGGGAGCCGGGGGATACGCAGTATTTT.

The gene calls are TRBV14 and TRBJ2-1; TRBD2 matches at 10 bases. Trimming cost V 2 bases and J 3 bases; bases outside gene matches: 4. The CDR3 consists of 16 residues. Looked up from germline, CDR1 is SGHDN and CDR2 is FVKESK. The CDR3 sequence: CASSQLLAGIYNEQFF. The CDR3 nucleotides are TGTGCCAGCAGCCAACTACTAGCGGGAATCTACAATGAGCAGTTCTTC.

The chain is built from TRBV13 and TRBJ2-2; 7 bases are shared with TRBD2. Germline CDR1 is PRHDT and CDR2 is FYEKMQ (reference sequence). The V and J ends lost 5 bases and 3 bases, in that order; junction bases with no gene match: 9. CDR3 size: 16 residues. CDR3 in amino acids: CASSPGRLRDTGELFF. Here the CDR3 DNA reads TGTGCCAGCAGCCCCGGGAGGCTAAGGGACACCGGGGAGCTGTTTTTT.

This chain connects TRBV28 to TRBJ1-5; D may be TRBD1 (6 bases). CDR1 is MDHEN and CDR2 is SYDVKM in the germline V gene. The CDR3 is 17 amino acids. Trimming removed 2 bases at V and 0 bases at J, with 14 bases between. In nucleotides, the CDR3 is TGTGCCAGCAGTTTACCATATCGGACAGTTAGCAATCAGCCCCAGCATTTT. Translated, it gives CASSLPYRTVSNQPQHF.

The rearrangement uses TRBV9 and TRBJ2-6; D is undetermined. Germline values: CDR1 SGDLS, CDR2 YYNGEE. The CDR3 has 15 residues. V lost 0 bases and J 0 bases, leaving 4 bases between the germline ends. Written as DNA, the CDR3 is TGTGCCAGCAGCGTAGAGGACTCTGGGGCCAACGTCCTGACTTTC. Translated, it gives CASSVEDSGANVLTF.

The chain combines TRBV29-1 with TRBJ2-1; 10 bases fit TRBD1. V shed 7 bases and J 2 bases; nucleotides not matched to a gene: 5. CDR1 and CDR2 (germline): SQVTM, ANQGSEA. This CDR3 region has 14 residues. The CDR3 is CSASGTGAYNEQFF. CDR3 sequence (DNA): TGCAGCGCCTCCGGGACAGGGGCCTACAATGAGCAGTTCTTC.

This rearrangement joins TRBV9 to TRBJ2-6; maybe TRBD1 (6 bases). V was shortened by 3 bases and J by 2 bases, with 12 bases between the two germline ends. Germline CDR1 SGDLS, CDR2 YYNGEE. The CDR3 contains 16 residues. CDR3 amino acids: CASSAPAGAGANVLTF. Here the CDR3 DNA reads TGTGCCAGCAGCGCCCCCGCAGGGGCTGGGGCCAACGTCCTGACTTTC.

This chain connects TRBV27 to TRBJ1-5; D is unresolved. V lost 6 bases and J 3 bases, leaving 9 bases between the germline ends. This CDR3 region has 13 residues. Germline V gives CDR1 MNHEY, CDR2 SMNVEV (reference sequence). As DNA, the CDR3 is TGTGCCAGCAGCAACGGGGACAATCAGCCCCAGCATTTT. This translates into CASSNGDNQPQHF.

The chain links TRBV27 to TRBJ2-7, with 7 bases lining up with TRBD1. CDR1 and CDR2 from the germline V gene are MNHEY and SMNVEV (reference sequence). V was clipped by 4 bases and J by 2 bases; unmatched bases: 5. The CDR3 consists of 14 residues. The CDR3 loop reads CASSSRDSPYEQYF. Written as DNA, the CDR3 is TGTGCCAGCAGTTCCCGGGACAGCCCCTACGAGCAGTACTTC.

The chain recombines TRBV10-2 with TRBJ1-2; D not certain. Germline-derived CDR1 and CDR2 are WSHSY and SAAADI. The V gene lost 7 bases and the J gene lost 1 base, with 7 bases spanning the gap. The CDR3 spans 12 residues. Here the CDR3 reads CASNSLNYGYTF. Here the CDR3 DNA reads TGCGCCAGCAATTCGCTTAACTATGGCTACACCTTC.

The V call is TRBV4-1, the J call TRBJ1-5; D gene unclear. There are 13 residues in the CDR3. V lost 1 base and J lost 6, with 7 bases in between. Germline assignment: CDR1 MGHRA and CDR2 YSYEKL. CDR3: CASSQASSQPQHF. CDR3 sequence (DNA): TGCGCCAGCAGCCAAGCATCCAGTCAGCCCCAGCATTTT.

V and J are TRBV7-9 and TRBJ1-2; D might be TRBD1 (5 bases). V lost 7 bases and J 5 bases, leaving 20 bases between the germline ends. Germline V gene data show CDR1 as SEHNR and CDR2 as FQNEAQ (reference sequence). There are 15 residues in the CDR3. The CDR3 DNA sequence: TGTGCCAGCATCGACCCCCAGGGAGGGTTTTATGGCTACACCTTC. Translated, it gives CASIDPQGGFYGYTF.

The chain joins TRBV28 to TRBJ2-3; 8 bases map to TRBD2. CDR1 MDHEN and CDR2 SYDVKM come from the germline V gene. The trim removed 5 bases at V and 5 bases at J, leaving 6 bases unmatched. CDR3 size: 14 residues. CDR3 nucleotides: TGTGCCAGCAGTCGCGGACTAGCCGGAGATACGCAGTATTTT. Protein product: CASSRGLAGDTQYF.

The chain uses TRBV5-6 and TRBJ2-7; 8 bases fit TRBD2. Trimming removed 0 bases from V and 3 bases from J; junction bases left unmatched: 5. Germline-derived CDR1 and CDR2 are SGHDT and YYEEEE. The CDR3 spans 15 residues. CDR3 protein: CASSLGSGGFYEQYF. CDR3 nucleotide sequence: TGTGCCAGCAGCTTGGGGTCGGGAGGGTTCTACGAGCAGTACTTC.

The V gene is TRBV10-3, the J gene TRBJ1-3, with no clear D. With 8 bases removed from V and 3 bases from J, the gap between germline ends came to 8 bases. CDR3 length: 12 amino acids. Per the germline V gene, CDR1 is ENHRY and CDR2 is SYGVKD. The chain's CDR3 is CAISGDGNTIYF. The CDR3 coding sequence is TGTGCCATCTCAGGTGATGGAAACACCATATATTTT.

The gene calls are TRBV14 and TRBJ2-2; no firm D call. The ends were cut back, 8 bases at V and 6 bases at J, with 19 bases in the middle. CDR1 is SGHDN, CDR2 FVKESK, per germline. The CDR3 contains 15 residues. Here the CDR3 reads CASSRARLDPGELFF. The CDR3 nucleotides are TGTGCCAGCTCCCGGGCTCGATTGGATCCCGGGGAGCTGTTTTTT.

The rearrangement links TRBV4-2 to TRBJ2-1; 7 nucleotides match TRBD2. After removal of 0 bases from V and 2 bases from J, the junction contained 4 bases not matched to a gene. The germline V gene has CDR1 LGHNA and CDR2 YNFKEQ. The CDR3 extends over 16 amino acids. CDR3 coding DNA: TGTGCCAGCAGCCAAGAGGCGGGAGAGGCCTACAATGAGCAGTTCTTC. It specifies CASSQEAGEAYNEQFF.

The chain carries TRBV7-9 and TRBJ2-7, with 9 bases lining up with TRBD2. Per the germline V gene, CDR1 is SEHNR and CDR2 is FQNEAQ (reference sequence). The CDR3 covers 16 residues. With 1 base clipped from V and 2 bases from J, the junction kept 6 bases outside the gene matches. The CDR3 DNA reads TGTGCCAGCAGCTTAGAAGTCCTAGCGGGAACCTACGAGCAGTACTTC. Translated, it gives CASSLEVLAGTYEQYF. Complete variable domain (other parts from reference TRBV7-9 and TRBJ2-7): DTGVSQNPRHKITKRGQNVTFRCDPISEHNRLYWYRQTLGQGPEFLTYFQNEAQLEKSRLLSDRFSAERPKGSFSTLEIQRTEQGDSAMYLCASSLEVLAGTYEQYFGPGTRLTVT.

The chain combines TRBV27 with TRBJ1-1; D unclear. Germline values: CDR1 MNHEY, CDR2 SMNVEV (reference sequence). The length of the CDR3 is 14 residues. Trimming shortened V by 1 base and J by 4 bases, and 10 bases separated the two germline ends. The CDR3 DNA follows: TGTGCCAGCAGTTTATTGGGGATCGGCACTGAAGCTTTCTTT. Amino acid sequence: CASSLLGIGTEAFF.

This sequence joins TRBV6-1 and TRBJ1-2, with a possible D match to TRBD1 (6 bases). Trimming removed 6 bases at V and 6 bases at J, with 17 bases between. Germline V gene data show CDR1 as MNHNS and CDR2 as SASEGT. The length of the CDR3 is 14 residues. CDR3 region: CASSEKGGSDGYTF. CDR3 in DNA: TGTGCCAGCAGCGAGAAGGGGGGGTCGGATGGCTACACCTTC.

This clone was observed a single time. The chain is built from TRBV7-9 and TRBJ2-5, with TRBD1 matching 8 bases. The CDR3 spans 16 residues. The ends lost 5 bases at V and 4 bases at J; junction bases unmatched: 12. Per germline, CDR1 SEHNR and CDR2 FQNEAQ (reference sequence). DNA for the CDR3: TGTGCCAGCAGCCTACCGGCAGGGGGCCTTCGAGAGACCCAGTACTTC. This gives the protein CASSLPAGGLRETQYF. The whole variable domain, filled in from reference TRBV7-9 and TRBJ2-5, reads DTGVSQNPRHKITKRGQNVTFRCDPISEHNRLYWYRQTLGQGPEFLTYFQNEAQLEKSRLLSDRFSAERPKGSFSTLEIQRTEQGDSAMYLCASSLPAGGLRETQYFGPGTRLLVL.

The CDR3 spells CASSLDRESTEAFF. CDR3 nucleotide sequence: TGTGCCAGCAGCCTGGACAGGGAAAGCACTGAAGCTTTCTTT. V usage is TRBV7-8 and J usage is TRBJ1-1; 8 nucleotides agree with TRBD1. The CDR3 runs to 14 residues. Germline-derived CDR1 and CDR2 are SGHVS and FQNEAQ. With V trimmed by 5 bases and J by 4 bases, 6 bases remained unmatched.

J is TRBJ1-1 and V is TRBV7-6; D remains ambiguous. Trimming removed 5 bases at V and 2 bases at J, with 9 bases between. The germline V gene has CDR1 SGHVS and CDR2 FNYEAQ. The CDR3 runs to 13 residues. This CDR3 is CASSPNINTEAFF. CDR3 sequence (DNA): TGTGCCAGCAGCCCCAATATTAACACTGAAGCTTTCTTT. Combining the CDR3 with reference TRBV7-6 and TRBJ1-1 gives the whole variable domain GAGVSQSPRYKVTKRGQDVALRCDPISGHVSLYWYRQALGQGPEFLTYFNYEAQQDKSGLPNDRFSAERPEGSISTLTIQRTEQRDSAMYRCASSPNINTEAFFGQGTRLTVV.

The chain has TRBV27 and TRBJ1-2; 8 positions match TRBD1. CDR3 size: 13 residues. Trimming at V came to 6 bases and at J to 3 bases, leaving 3 bases not matched to a gene. Germline values: CDR1 MNHEY, CDR2 SMNVEV (reference sequence). In DNA, the CDR3 is TGTGCCAGCAGGGACAGGGAGGACTATGGCTACACCTTC. As protein: CASRDREDYGYTF.